This T cell receptor (beta chain) was identified during a study of cytomegalovirus exposure and HLA in healthy donors. Concerning this clone itself: Its antigen is unidentified.

60 Vbeta and 13 Jbeta primers were used in PCR. Under the authors' procedure: An analysis performed later counted roughly 80 million unique TCR beta chains (approximately 10 million of them shared). This table comes from immunoSEQ multiplex PCR, and its TCRdb copy is limited to in-frame clones, with some not included. V and J calls and clone size are as listed in that table; D and trimming were resolved from the DNA. The sample yields about 78,000 clones, more than 65% seen once. Findings of the study overall: Cytomegalovirus-associated TCR beta chains were listed, numbering some 150. TCR beta chain V- and J-gene trimming was linked, in a later analysis, to a missense variant in DCLRE1C. The majority of TCR sequences were rare, yet some public TCRs appeared in many donors.

Sequenced: PBMCs. The source is a woman aged 40 to 49 in good health and CMV-seropositive.

CDR3: CASSIGTNQETQYF. In DNA form, the CDR3 reads TGTGCCAGCAGTATAGGGACAAACCAAGAGACCCAGTACTTC. This chain uses TRBV7-8 with TRBJ2-5; D perhaps matches TRBD1 (6 bases). CDR1 is SGHVS and CDR2 is FQNEAQ in the germline V gene. V dropped 6 bases and J dropped 0 bases, with 11 bases sitting between them. This CDR3 region has 14 residues.